What follows are 6 T cell receptor beta chains derived from one specimen sequenced in a study of blood T cell repertoires in COVID-19. Sequenced by immunoSEQ multiplex PCR; TCRdb stores in-frame clones only, minus some. Of roughly 350,000 clones listed, 92% are singletons. Sample: PBMCs or T cells enriched from blood (not recorded which). All receptors come from a woman aged 25 to 39 who had recovered from COVID-19.

The V call is TRBV6-5, the J call TRBJ1-1; D is perhaps TRBD1 (5 bases). The CDR3 is made up of 15 amino acids. The V gene lost 7 bases and the J gene lost 0 bases, with 15 bases spanning the gap. Per the germline V gene, CDR1 is MNHEY and CDR2 is SVGAGI. CDR3 region: CASNLGWGMNTEAFF. The CDR3 DNA reads as TGTGCCAGCAACTTAGGGTGGGGCATGAACACTGAAGCTTTCTTT.

The V call is TRBV18, the J call TRBJ1-5, with D unresolved. The CDR3 is 13 amino acids. The ends were cut back, 1 base at V and 5 bases at J, with 6 bases in the middle. Germline loops: CDR1 KGHSH, CDR2 LQKENI. The chain's CDR3 is CASSPQQDQPQHF. The CDR3 nucleotides are TGTGCCAGCTCACCACAGCAGGATCAGCCCCAGCATTTT.

The chain links TRBV18 to TRBJ2-7; 10 bases align to TRBD1. Trimming removed 3 bases from V and 4 bases from J; junction bases left unmatched: 6. The germline CDR1 and CDR2 sequences are KGHSH and LQKENI. This CDR3 comprises 15 residues. The CDR3 DNA sequence: TGTGCCAGCTCACCGGGGACAGGGGATTTTTACGAGCAGTACTTC. Protein sequence: CASSPGTGDFYEQYF. The full variable domain, completed using reference TRBV18 and TRBJ2-7, is NAGVMQNPRHLVRRRGQEARLRCSPMKGHSHVYWYRQLPEEGLKFMVYLQKENIIDESGMPKERFSAEFPKEGPSILRIQQVVRGDSAAYFCASSPGTGDFYEQYFGPGTRLTVT.

V is TRBV4-1 and J is TRBJ1-5, with 8 bases lining up with TRBD1. The CDR3 sequence is 18 residues long. The J segment lost 0 bases and the V segment lost 2 bases, leaving 9 bases of the junction unmatched. CDR1 and CDR2 (germline): MGHRA, YSYEKL. CDR3 in amino acids: CASSQRDRGQYSNQPQHF. The CDR3 nucleotides read TGCGCCAGCAGCCAACGCGACAGGGGCCAGTATAGCAATCAGCCCCAGCATTTT.

The rearrangement uses TRBV7-2 and TRBJ2-2, with D possibly TRBD2 on 6 matching bases. V lost 3 bases and J 7 bases, leaving 18 bases between the germline ends. The CDR3 sequence is 16 residues long. From germline, CDR1 is SGHTA and CDR2 FQGNSA. The DNA of the CDR3 is TGTGCCAGCAGCTTTTTTATACGGGAGACCGGCGGGGAGCTGTTTTTT. This translates into CASSFFIRETGGELFF.

This chain joins TRBV5-1 and TRBJ1-3; TRBD1 matches 7 bases. J lost 4 bases, V lost 3 bases, and 7 bases had no gene match. CDR1 and CDR2 (germline): SGHRS, YFSETQ. This CDR3 comprises 15 residues. Here the CDR3 reads CASSSDGDSGNTIYF. The DNA for the CDR3 is TGCGCCAGCAGCTCGGATGGGGACAGCGGAAACACCATATATTTT.